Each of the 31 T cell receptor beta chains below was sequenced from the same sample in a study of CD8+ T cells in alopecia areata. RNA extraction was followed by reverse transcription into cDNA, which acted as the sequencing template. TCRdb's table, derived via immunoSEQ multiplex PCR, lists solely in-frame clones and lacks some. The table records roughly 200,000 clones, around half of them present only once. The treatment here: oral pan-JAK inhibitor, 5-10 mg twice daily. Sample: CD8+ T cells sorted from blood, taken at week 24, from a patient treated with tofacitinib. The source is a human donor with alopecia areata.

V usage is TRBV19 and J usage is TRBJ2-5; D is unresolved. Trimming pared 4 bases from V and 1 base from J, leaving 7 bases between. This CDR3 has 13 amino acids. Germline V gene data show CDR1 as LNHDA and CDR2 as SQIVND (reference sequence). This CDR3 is CASSRRVQETQYF. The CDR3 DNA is TGTGCCAGTAGTAGAAGAGTCCAAGAGACCCAGTACTTC.

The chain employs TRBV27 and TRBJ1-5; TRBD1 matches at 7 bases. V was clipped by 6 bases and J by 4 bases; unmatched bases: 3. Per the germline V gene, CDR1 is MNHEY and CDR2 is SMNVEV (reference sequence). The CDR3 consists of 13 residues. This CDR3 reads CASSATGNQPQHF. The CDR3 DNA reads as TGTGCCAGCAGCGCGACAGGGAATCAGCCCCAGCATTTT.

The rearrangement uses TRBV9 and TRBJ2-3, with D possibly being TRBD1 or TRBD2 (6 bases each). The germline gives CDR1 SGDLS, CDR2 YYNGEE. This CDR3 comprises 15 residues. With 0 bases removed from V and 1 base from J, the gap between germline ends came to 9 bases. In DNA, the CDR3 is TGTGCCAGCAGCGTAGAGGGGGGCCGCACAGATACGCAGTATTTT. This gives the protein CASSVEGGRTDTQYF.

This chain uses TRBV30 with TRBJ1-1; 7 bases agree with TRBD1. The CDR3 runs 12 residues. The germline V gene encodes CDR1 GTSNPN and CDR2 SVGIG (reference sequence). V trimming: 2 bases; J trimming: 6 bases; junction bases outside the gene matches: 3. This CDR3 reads CAWSMRGPEAFF. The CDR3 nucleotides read TGTGCCTGGAGTATGAGGGGGCCTGAAGCTTTCTTT.

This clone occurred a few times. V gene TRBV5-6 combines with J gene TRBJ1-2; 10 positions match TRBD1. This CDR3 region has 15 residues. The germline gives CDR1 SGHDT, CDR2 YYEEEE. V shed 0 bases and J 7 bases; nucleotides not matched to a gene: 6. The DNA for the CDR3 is TGTGCCAGCAGCTTGGGGGACAGGGGATTTTTTGGCTACACCTTC. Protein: CASSLGDRGFFGYTF.

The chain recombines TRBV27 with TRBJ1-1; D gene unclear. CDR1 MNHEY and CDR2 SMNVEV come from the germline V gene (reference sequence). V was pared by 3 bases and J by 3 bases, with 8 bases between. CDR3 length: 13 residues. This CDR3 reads CASSFGDYTEAFF. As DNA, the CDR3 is TGTGCCAGCAGTTTCGGGGATTACACTGAAGCTTTCTTT.

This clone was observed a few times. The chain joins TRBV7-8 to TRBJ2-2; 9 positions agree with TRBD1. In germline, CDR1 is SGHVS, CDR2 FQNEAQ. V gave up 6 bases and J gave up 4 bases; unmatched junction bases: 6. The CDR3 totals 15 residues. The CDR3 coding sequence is TGTGCCAGCAGAACCGGGACAGGGACCACCGGGGAGCTGTTTTTT. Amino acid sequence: CASRTGTGTTGELFF.

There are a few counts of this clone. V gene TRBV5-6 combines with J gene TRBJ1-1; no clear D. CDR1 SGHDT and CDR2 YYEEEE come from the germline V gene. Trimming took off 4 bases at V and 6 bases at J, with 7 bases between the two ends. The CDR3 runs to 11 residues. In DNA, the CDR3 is TGTGCCAGCAGCCTTAACGCTGAAGCTTTCTTT. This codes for CASSLNAEAFF.

The CDR3 loop reads CASSESPSGGAYEQYF. CDR3 sequence (DNA): TGCGCCAGCAGTGAGTCCCCTAGCGGGGGGGCCTACGAGCAGTACTTC. The V and J genes are TRBV10-2 and TRBJ2-7; 12 positions match TRBD2. Trimming cost V 0 bases and J 2 bases; bases outside gene matches: 2. Germline V gives CDR1 WSHSY, CDR2 SAAADI. The CDR3 covers 16 residues.

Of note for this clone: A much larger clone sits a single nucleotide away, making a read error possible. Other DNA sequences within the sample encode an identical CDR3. The CDR3 DNA reads TGTGCCAGCAGCTTGGGCACCGGGGAGCTGTTTTTT. Translation: CASSLGTGELFF. This rearrangement joins TRBV7-2 to TRBJ2-2; unclear D gene. In germline, CDR1 is SGHTA, CDR2 FQGNSA. CDR3 length: 12 amino acids. The ends were cut back, 3 bases at V and 4 bases at J, with 3 bases in the middle.

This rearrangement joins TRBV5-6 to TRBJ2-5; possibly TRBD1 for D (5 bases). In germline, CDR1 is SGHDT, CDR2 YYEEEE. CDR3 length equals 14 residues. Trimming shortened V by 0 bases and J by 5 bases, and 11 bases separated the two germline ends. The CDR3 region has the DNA TGTGCCAGCAGCTTGGGGGGCTATACGGAGACCCAGTACTTC. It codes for CASSLGGYTETQYF.

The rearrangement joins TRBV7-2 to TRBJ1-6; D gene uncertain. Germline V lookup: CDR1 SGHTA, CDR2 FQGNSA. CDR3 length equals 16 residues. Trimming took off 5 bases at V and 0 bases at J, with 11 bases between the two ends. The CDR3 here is CASSRPSSSYNSPLHF. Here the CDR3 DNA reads TGTGCCAGCAGCCGGCCGAGTAGCTCCTATAATTCACCCCTCCACTTT.

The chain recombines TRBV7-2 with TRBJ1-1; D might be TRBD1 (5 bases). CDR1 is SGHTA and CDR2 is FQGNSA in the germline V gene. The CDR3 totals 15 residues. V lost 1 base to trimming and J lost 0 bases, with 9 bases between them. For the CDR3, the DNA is TGTGCCAGCAGCTTAGTCCCAGGGATGAACACTGAAGCTTTCTTT. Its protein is CASSLVPGMNTEAFF.

Written as DNA, the CDR3 is TGTGCCAGCAGCTTATCAGGCACAGATACGCAGTATTTT. Amino acids: CASSLSGTDTQYF. The chain combines TRBV7-3 with TRBJ2-3; no definite D call. This CDR3 region has 13 residues. The ends were cut back, 2 bases at V and 1 base at J, with 4 bases in the middle. The V gene's germline CDR1 is SGHTA and CDR2 FQGTGA.

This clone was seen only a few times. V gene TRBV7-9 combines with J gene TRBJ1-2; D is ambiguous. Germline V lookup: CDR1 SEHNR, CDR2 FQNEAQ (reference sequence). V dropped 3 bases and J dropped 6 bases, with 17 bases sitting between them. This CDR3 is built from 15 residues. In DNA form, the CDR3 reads TGTGCCAGCAGCTTGCGAGAGCTCCGGGTGGATGGCTACACCTTC. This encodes CASSLRELRVDGYTF.

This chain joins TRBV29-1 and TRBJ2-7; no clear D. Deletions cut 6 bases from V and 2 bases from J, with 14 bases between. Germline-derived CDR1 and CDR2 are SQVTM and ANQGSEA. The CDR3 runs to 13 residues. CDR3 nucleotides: TGCAGCGTCAGGTTTGGCAGGACCTACGAGCAGTACTTC. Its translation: CSVRFGRTYEQYF.

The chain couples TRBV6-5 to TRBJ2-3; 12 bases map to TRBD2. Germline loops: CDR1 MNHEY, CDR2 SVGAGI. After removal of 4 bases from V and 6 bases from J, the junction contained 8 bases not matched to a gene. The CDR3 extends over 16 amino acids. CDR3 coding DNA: TGTGCCAGCAGTTTGCTAGCGGGGGGGTCGTGGGATACGCAGTATTTT. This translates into CASSLLAGGSWDTQYF.

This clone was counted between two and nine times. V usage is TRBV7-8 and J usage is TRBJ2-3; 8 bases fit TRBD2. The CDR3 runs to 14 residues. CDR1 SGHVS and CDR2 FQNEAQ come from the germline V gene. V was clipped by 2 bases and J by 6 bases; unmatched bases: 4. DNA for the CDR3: TGTGCCAGCAGCTTACTTATAGCGGGGGATACGCAGTATTTT. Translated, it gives CASSLLIAGDTQYF.

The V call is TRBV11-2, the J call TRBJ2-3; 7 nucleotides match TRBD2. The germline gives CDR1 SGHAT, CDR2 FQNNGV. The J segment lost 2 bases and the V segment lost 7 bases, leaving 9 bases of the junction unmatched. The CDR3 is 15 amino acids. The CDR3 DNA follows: TGTGCCAGCATACGCGGGGGTGCCACCACAGATACGCAGTATTTT. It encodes CASIRGGATTDTQYF. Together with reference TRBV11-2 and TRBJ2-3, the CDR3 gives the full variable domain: EAGVAQSPRYKIIEKRQSVAFWCNPISGHATLYWYQQILGQGPKLLIQFQNNGVVDDSQLPKDRFSAERLKGVDSTLKIQPAKLEDSAVYLCASIRGGATTDTQYFGPGTRLTVL.

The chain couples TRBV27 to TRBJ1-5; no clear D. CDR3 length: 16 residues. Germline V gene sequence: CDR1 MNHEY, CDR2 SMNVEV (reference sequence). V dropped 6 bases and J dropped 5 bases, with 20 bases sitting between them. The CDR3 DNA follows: TGTGCCAGCAGCCCATCGCTGGGGAATCGTGATCAGCCCCAGCATTTT. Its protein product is CASSPSLGNRDQPQHF.

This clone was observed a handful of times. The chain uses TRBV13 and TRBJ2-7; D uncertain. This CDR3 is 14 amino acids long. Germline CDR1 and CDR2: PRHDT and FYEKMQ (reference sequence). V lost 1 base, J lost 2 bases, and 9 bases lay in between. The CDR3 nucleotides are TGTGCCAGCAGCTTAGCCCGCCGGCCCTACGAGCAGTACTTC. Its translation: CASSLARRPYEQYF.

CDR3: CSARADTQYF. The CDR3, as DNA: TGCAGTGCTAGGGCAGATACGCAGTATTTT. This chain connects TRBV20-1 to TRBJ2-3; D gene uncertain. Trimming took 3 bases from V and 4 from J, leaving 2 bases between them. This CDR3 region has 10 residues. Germline V gene sequence: CDR1 DFQATT, CDR2 SNEGSKA (reference sequence).

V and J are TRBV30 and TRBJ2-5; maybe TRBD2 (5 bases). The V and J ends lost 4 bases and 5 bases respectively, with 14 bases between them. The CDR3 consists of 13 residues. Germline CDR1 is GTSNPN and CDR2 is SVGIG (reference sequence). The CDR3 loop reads CAWTSVGVETQYF. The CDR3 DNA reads TGTGCCTGGACTTCGGTGGGAGTGGAGACCCAGTACTTC.

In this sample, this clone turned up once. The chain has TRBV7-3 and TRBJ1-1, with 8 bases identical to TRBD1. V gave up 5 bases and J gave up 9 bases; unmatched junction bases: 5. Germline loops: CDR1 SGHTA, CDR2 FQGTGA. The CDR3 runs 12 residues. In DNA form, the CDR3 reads TGTGCCAGCAGCATCACAGGGGGACAAGCTTTCTTT. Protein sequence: CASSITGGQAFF.

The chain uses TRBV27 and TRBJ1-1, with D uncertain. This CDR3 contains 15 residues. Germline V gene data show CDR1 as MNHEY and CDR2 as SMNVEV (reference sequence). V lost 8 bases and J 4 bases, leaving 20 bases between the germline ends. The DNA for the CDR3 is TGTGCCAGCGGGTCGAGTGAGTTAATTGTCACTGAAGCTTTCTTT. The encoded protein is CASGSSELIVTEAFF.

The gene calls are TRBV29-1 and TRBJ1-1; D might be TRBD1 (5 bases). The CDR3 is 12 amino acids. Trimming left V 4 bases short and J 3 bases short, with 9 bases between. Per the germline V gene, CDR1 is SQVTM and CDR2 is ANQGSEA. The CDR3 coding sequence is TGCAGCGTTGGGGACCGTGACACTGAAGCTTTCTTT. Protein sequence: CSVGDRDTEAFF. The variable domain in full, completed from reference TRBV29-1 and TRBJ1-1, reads SAVISQKPSRDICQRGTSLTIQCQVDSQVTMMFWYRQQPGQSLTLIATANQGSEATYESGFVIDKFPISRPNLTFSTLTVSNMSPEDSSIYLCSVGDRDTEAFFGQGTRLTVV.

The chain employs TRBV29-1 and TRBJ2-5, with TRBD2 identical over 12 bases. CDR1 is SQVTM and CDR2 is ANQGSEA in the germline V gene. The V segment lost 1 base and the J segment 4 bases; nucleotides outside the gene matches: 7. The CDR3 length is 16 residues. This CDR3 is CSVEGTSGAERETQYF. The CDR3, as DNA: TGCAGCGTTGAAGGGACTAGCGGGGCCGAACGAGAGACCCAGTACTTC.

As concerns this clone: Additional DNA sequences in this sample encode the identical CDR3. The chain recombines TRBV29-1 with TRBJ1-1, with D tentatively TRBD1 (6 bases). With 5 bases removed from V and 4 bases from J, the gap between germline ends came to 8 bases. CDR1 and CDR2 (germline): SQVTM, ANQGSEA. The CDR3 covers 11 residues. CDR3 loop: CSVQGGTEAFF. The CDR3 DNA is TGCAGCGTTCAAGGGGGCACTGAAGCTTTCTTT. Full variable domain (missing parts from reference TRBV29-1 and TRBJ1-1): SAVISQKPSRDICQRGTSLTIQCQVDSQVTMMFWYRQQPGQSLTLIATANQGSEATYESGFVIDKFPISRPNLTFSTLTVSNMSPEDSSIYLCSVQGGTEAFFGQGTRLTVV.

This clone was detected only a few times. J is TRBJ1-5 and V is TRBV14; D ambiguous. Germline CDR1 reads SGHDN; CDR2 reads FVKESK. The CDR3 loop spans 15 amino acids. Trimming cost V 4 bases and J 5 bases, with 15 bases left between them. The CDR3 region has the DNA TGTGCCAGCAGCCCCCCCCAGAGACTGCATCAGCCCCAGCATTTT. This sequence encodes CASSPPQRLHQPQHF.

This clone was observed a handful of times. The CDR3 bases are TGTGCCAGCAGCCATTTCGGCGGGGGGGCGCACAATGAGCAGTTCTTC. Residues: CASSHFGGGAHNEQFF. The chain couples TRBV14 to TRBJ2-1, with TRBD2 matching over 9 bases. J gave up 5 bases and V 3 bases, and 8 bases lay outside the gene matches. Germline lookup yields CDR1 SGHDN and CDR2 FVKESK. The CDR3 has 16 residues.

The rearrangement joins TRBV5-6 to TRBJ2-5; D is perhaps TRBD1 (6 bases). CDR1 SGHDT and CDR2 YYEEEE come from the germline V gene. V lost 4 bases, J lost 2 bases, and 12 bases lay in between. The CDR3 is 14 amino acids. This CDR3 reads CASSTRTVQETQYF. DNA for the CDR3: TGTGCCAGCAGCACCCGGACAGTTCAAGAGACCCAGTACTTC.